This T cell receptor beta chain emerged from a study of blood T cell repertoires in COVID-19. Looking at the study overall: The United States, Italy and Spain were the sources of the acute and convalescent COVID-19 samples.

CDR3 length: 13 residues. Germline CDR1 MGHRA, CDR2 YSYEKL. Trimming removed 6 bases from V and 7 bases from J, with 16 bases in between. Researchers sorted participants into cohorts using their self-reported clinical history. This table comes from immunoSEQ multiplex PCR, and its TCRdb copy is limited to in-frame clones, with some not included. This sample has approximately 250,000 clones, with approximately 90% found just once. The V call is TRBV4-1, the J call TRBJ2-7; unclear D gene. Sequencing used PBMCs or T cells enriched from blood (not recorded which). The TCR was taken from a woman aged 60 to 75 in a cohort exposed to, infected with or recovered from COVID-19 (not recorded which). In DNA, the CDR3 is TGCGCCAGCAGTCTACTACCGCCCGAGGAGCAGTACTTC. Protein sequence: CASSLLPPEEQYF.